The 13 T cell receptor beta chains in this list originate from one sample, sequenced in a study of blood T cells in healthy people across ages. A second about 6 to 12 cycle PCR used barcoded and J-beta primers. TCRdb analysed the 5' RACE reads with MiXCR anew, one entry per CDR3 protein. The profile shows roughly 2 million distinct CDR3 sequences, about 50% of them singletons. Sample: blood. These receptors were obtained from a woman in her 40s in good health.

The chain combines TRBV6-1 with TRBJ2-3; 15 positions match TRBD2. The CDR3 has 18 residues. Trimming took 6 bases from V and 0 from J; bases not matched to a gene: 7. Germline V gene lookup returns CDR1 MNHNS and CDR2 SASEGT. The DNA for the CDR3 is TGTGCCAGCAGCCCCGAGGGACTAGCGGGGGGCAGCACAGATACGCAGTATTTT. Translated: CASSPEGLAGGSTDTQYF.

This chain uses TRBV11-3 with TRBJ2-3; D is ambiguous. Germline CDR1 is SGHNT and CDR2 is YENEEA. The CDR3 sequence is 13 residues long. Between the trimmed V and J ends, which lost 8 bases and 6 bases, there was a span of 15 bases. For the CDR3, the DNA is TGTGCCAGCGGCAGAGCCCCGTTCGATACGCAGTATTTT. It is translated as CASGRAPFDTQYF.

The CDR3 DNA is TGTGCCAGCAGCTTAGCAGGGACAGGGTTCGTCCAACCCCAGCATTTT. Translated, it gives CASSLAGTGFVQPQHF. V and J are TRBV7-2 and TRBJ1-5; 9 bases map to TRBD1. Germline values: CDR1 SGHTA, CDR2 FQGNSA. This CDR3 region has 16 residues. The J segment lost 10 bases and the V segment lost 0 bases, leaving 10 bases of the junction unmatched.

The chain joins TRBV7-9 to TRBJ2-4; the D call may be TRBD1 or TRBD2 (7 bases each). Matching the DNA end better, TRBJ2-7 makes the J call doubtful. Germline-derived CDR1 and CDR2 are SEHNR and FQNEAQ (reference sequence). CDR3 length: 13 residues. The CDR3 reads CASERDSRYEQYF. CDR3 in DNA: TGTGCCAGCGAGCGGGACAGTCGCTACGAGCAGTACTTC.

V is TRBV27 and J is TRBJ2-1; 7 nucleotides match TRBD1. CDR1 MNHEY and CDR2 SMNVEV come from the germline V gene (reference sequence). This CDR3 contains 16 residues. The trim removed 3 bases at V and 5 bases at J, leaving 10 bases unmatched. The CDR3 DNA follows: TGTGCCAGCAGTTTCGTACCGGGACAGCTTAACAATGAGCAGTTCTTC. This codes for CASSFVPGQLNNEQFF.

Note on this clonotype: This clone may be a read error of a much larger clone one base away. The rearrangement uses TRBV6-2 or TRBV6-3 and TRBJ2-3; D might be TRBD1 (6 bases). Germline V lookup: CDR1 MNHEY, CDR2 SVGEGT. The CDR3 totals 13 residues. CDR3: CASSYSRQDTRYF. Here the CDR3 DNA reads TGTGCCAGCAGTTACTCGAGACAGGATACGCGGTATTTT.

A few counts support this clonotype. The chain uses TRBV5-1 and TRBJ2-1; D is undetermined. The CDR3 consists of 15 residues. The V end lost 4 bases, the J end lost 1 base, and 12 bases lay between the germline ends. Germline loops: CDR1 SGHRS, CDR2 YFSETQ. The CDR3 DNA is TGCGCCAGCAGCCTAGGTGTGGGGTCCTACAATGAGCAGTTCTTC. As protein: CASSLGVGSYNEQFF.

This clonotype was seen a handful of times. The chain couples TRBV5-1 to TRBJ2-3; 8 bases fit TRBD1. Trimming cost V 2 bases and J 0 bases; bases outside gene matches: 5. Looked up from germline, CDR1 is SGHRS and CDR2 is YFSETQ. The CDR3 covers 16 residues. The CDR3 region has the DNA TGCGCCAGCAGCTTCCCCAGGGACAGGAGCACAGATACGCAGTATTTT. Its protein is CASSFPRDRSTDTQYF.

The rearrangement links TRBV20-1 to TRBJ1-5; 7 positions agree with TRBD1. CDR1 is DFQATT, CDR2 SNEGSKA, per germline (reference sequence). With 3 bases clipped from V and 7 bases from J, the junction kept 15 bases outside the gene matches. This CDR3 is built from 16 residues. In DNA, the CDR3 is TGCAGTGCTAGGTCTGACAGGGTGGCCTTACGACAGCCCCAGCATTTT. Protein product: CSARSDRVALRQPQHF.

The V gene is TRBV7-2, the J gene TRBJ2-1; 11 bases match TRBD1. Trimming took 6 bases from V and 7 from J; bases not matched to a gene: 5. The CDR3 runs 14 residues. The germline V gene encodes CDR1 SGHTA and CDR2 FQGNSA. The CDR3 sequence: CASSRTGGENEQFF. The CDR3 coding sequence is TGTGCCAGCAGTCGGACAGGGGGCGAGAATGAGCAGTTCTTC.

The chain has TRBV24-1 and TRBJ2-7, with TRBD1 matching 9 bases. In germline, CDR1 is KGHDR, CDR2 SFDVKD. This CDR3 region has 15 residues. The J segment lost 4 bases and the V segment lost 7 bases, leaving 10 bases of the junction unmatched. CDR3 sequence reads: CATRDPGQGFYEQYF. CDR3 nucleotides: TGTGCCACCAGAGACCCGGGACAGGGTTTTTACGAGCAGTACTTC.

V and J are TRBV4-3 and TRBJ2-1; TRBD1 or TRBD2 may be the D gene (5 bases each). The V end lost 1 base, the J end lost 8 bases, and 12 bases lay between the germline ends. The CDR3 consists of 14 residues. Germline CDR1 LGHNA, CDR2 YSLEER. CDR3 bases: TGCGCCAGCAGCCAAGGGCAGGGAGTTTATGAGCAGTTCTTC. It yields the protein CASSQGQGVYEQFF.

The rearrangement joins TRBV6-5 to TRBJ2-1, with a tentative D call TRBD1 (5 bases). Germline CDR1 reads MNHEY; CDR2 reads SVGAGI. This CDR3 region has 14 residues. V dropped 8 bases and J dropped 5 bases, with 16 bases sitting between them. The CDR3 nucleotides read TGTGCCAGCCGCCTAAGGGCAGGGAACAATGAGCAGTTCTTC. Its translation is CASRLRAGNNEQFF.